There are many counts of the clone carrying this T cell receptor (beta chain). Its target is unknown. cDNA libraries of TCR beta carried unique molecular identifiers. T cells numbering about 0.85 to 11 million yielded cDNA molecules that totaled roughly 500,000. One entry per CDR3 protein results from TCRdb running MiXCR on the PCR reads. This table has approximately 250,000 distinct CDR3 sequences, 35% to 40% appearing once. The data were taken from a study of post-analysis software for immune sequencing data. About the study: Recorded disease courses covered relapsing-remitting, secondary progressive and progressive-relapsing multiple sclerosis. Some patients had no subtype annotation.

Study findings and constraints: A significant reduction in normalized Chao1 diversity was observed in multiple sclerosis patients versus controls. Samples from one preparation batch, clustered by F measure, grouped strongly together.

The clonotype originates from a girl aged 5 to 17 with multiple sclerosis. The sequenced sample was blood.

CDR3: CASSEGVSETQYF. DNA for the CDR3: TGCGCCAGCTCGGAGGGGGTATCTGAGACCCAGTACTTC. The V gene is TRBV5-1, the J gene TRBJ2-5; D possibly uses TRBD1 or TRBD2 (6 bases each). The CDR3 contains 13 residues. Looked up from germline, CDR1 is SGHRS and CDR2 is YFSETQ. V shed 7 bases and J shed 5 bases, with 15 bases lying between them.